The clone carrying this T cell receptor (beta chain) was detected once. Germline loops: CDR1 MNHNS, CDR2 SASEGT. The CDR3 runs 11 residues. The V end lost 8 bases, the J end lost 7 bases, and 11 bases lay between the germline ends. The data were taken from a study of blood T cell repertoires in COVID-19. Study details: Material from acute and convalescent COVID-19 was sourced from the United States, Italy and Spain. The cDNA or gDNA used as material had been derived from T cells, B-cell-depleted T cells, or PBMCs.

Produced via immunoSEQ multiplex PCR; TCRdb's table is partial and in-frame only. Among some 120,000 clones listed, less than 85% were seen once. The origin of this receptor is a human donor with acute or convalescent COVID-19. The donor label of this sample is uncertain. Source material: peripheral blood. The chain joins TRBV6-1 to TRBJ2-5; weak D call: TRBD2 (5 bases). In DNA form, the CDR3 reads TGTGCCAGCCTGAGTCGGGGGACCCAGTACTTC. This translates into CASLSRGTQYF.